In this sample, the clone carrying this T cell receptor (beta chain) turned up a few times. Its cognate antigen is unknown. TCRdb passed the 5' RACE reads through MiXCR, listing each CDR3 protein once. The table has 300,000 to 400,000 distinct CDR3 sequences, around a sixth seen once; the top ten hold 20% to 25%. This sample was included in a study of T-cell memory formation after mild COVID-19. Study outcomes and limitations: There was a balanced CD4/CD8 profile in clones contracting day 15 to 85, and later expanders leaned CD4+.

CDR1 is MNHEY and CDR2 is SVGAGI in the germline V gene. The V end lost 4 bases, the J end lost 2 bases, and 8 bases lay between the germline ends. CDR3 size: 13 residues. The V call is TRBV6-5, the J call TRBJ1-2; D is ambiguous. Sequences were obtained from PBMCs or a T cell subset sorted from them (not recorded which). This clonotype was obtained from a man aged 18 to 30 who had mild COVID-19 (a few samples of this study predate the infection). Cell type and time point are not known. CDR3 in amino acids: CASSSAANYGYTF. In nucleotides, the CDR3 is TGTGCCAGCAGTTCCGCAGCCAACTATGGCTACACCTTC.